This T cell receptor (beta chain) came from a study of untreated major depressive disorder (dated by TCRdb to 2017 to 2018). Broadly, across the study: In this cross-sectional case-control comparison, antidepressant-free major depressive disorder patients and individually matched non-depressed controls were compared on T cell phenotype and TCR repertoire. What the authors observed across the whole study: Because of strict matching and exclusion criteria, the study sample was comparatively small, which limits how generalizable the findings are. For the sequencing comparisons, one-tailed planned tests were applied to only three Vbeta families that had been selected in advance.

To note about this clone: Which antigen it targets is not known. No base qualities exist here, and no much larger clone lies one base off it.

Each depressed patient was matched pairwise with a non-depressed control on sex, age, current smoking status and body mass index. Every participant in the study was of European descent. A DSM-IV diagnosis of major depressive disorder and a Hamilton Rating Scale for Depression score of at least 18 were present in all patients. Before enrollment, patients had taken no psychiatric medication, antidepressants included, for at least 8 weeks. Depression severity among patients ranged from moderate to severe. Participants were excluded if they had major medical conditions, Axis I/II comorbidities, regular medication or illicit drug use, or weekly alcohol intake above 100 g. Around 32 ml of peripheral blood was collected into EDTA tubes from each participant. CD4+ T cells were purified from thawed PBMCs by magnetic negative selection with the BD IMag Human CD4 T Lymphocyte Enrichment Set. Flow cytometry confirmed that the CD4+ enrichment method typically gave about 95% purity. A subgroup of a few case-control pairs, chosen blind to chemokine receptor expression and flow-cytometric repertoire skewing results, underwent TCRbeta sequencing. Every blood sample was taken in the morning at 8:00 a.m., after which PBMCs were separated out using Ficoll-Hypaque gradient centrifugation. PBMCs were gradually cooled to -80 degrees C for cryopreservation and then kept in liquid nitrogen until assay.

The Qiagen DNeasy Blood and Tissue Kit was used to extract total genomic DNA from purified CD4+ T cells. The TCRbeta CDR3 region, defined according to IMGT, was amplified and sequenced using immunoSEQ immunosequencing protocols. For the original study's pipeline: The immunoSEQ service preprocessed the raw sequence data to correct PCR and sequencing errors. After being loaded into the immunoSEQ Analyzer, the data underwent further analysis with VDJtools v1.0.7. The paired Wilcoxon signed-rank test was applied to assess differences between patients and controls. Here the immuneACCESS table is served through TCRdb, limited to in-frame sequences with V and J called. Missing clones are a known gap in these copies; in checked studies unresolved V genes cover under half, and the rest lacks a known reason. The V and J calls and clone size were taken over from that table, and D and trimming were inferred from the DNA. Here the sample has under 25,000 clones; 92% occur a single time. The top ten constitute less than 0.75% of the sample.

The material sequenced was CD4+ T cells from PBMCs. The receptor was isolated from a woman aged 40-49 years with major depressive disorder.

The CDR3 here reads CASSFMPTWGYDEQFF. The DNA is as follows: TGTGCCAGCAGCTTTATGCCGACCTGGGGTTACGATGAGCAGTTCTTC. The chain is made from TRBV11-3 and TRBJ2-1, with the D gene too uncertain to name. The germline V gene provides CDR1 SGHNT and CDR2 YENEEA. Including the terminal cysteine and phenylalanine, the CDR3 comprises 16 residues. Only the CDR3 DNA stays, 48 bases, in frame from base 1. V sheds 3 bases and J sheds 8 bases, leaving 20 bases between their ends.